A single sample is the source of the 32 T cell receptor beta chains below, sequenced in a study of spatial heterogeneity in lung cancer. TCRdb re-called the 5' RACE reads through MiXCR, storing one row per CDR3 protein. The sample carries 25,000 or so distinct CDR3 sequences, roughly 3% recorded once. The time point denotes: sample taken at primary tumor resection. The material sequenced was PBMCs, taken at surgery. The receptors were gathered from a female donor with early-stage non-small cell lung cancer.

This clonotype was detected ten times or more. The chain links TRBV19 to TRBJ2-2; possibly TRBD2 for D (5 bases). CDR1 is LNHDA and CDR2 is SQIVND in the germline V gene (reference sequence). The V gene lost 7 bases and the J gene lost 0 bases, with 18 bases spanning the gap. This CDR3 has 17 amino acids. CDR3 bases: TGTGCCAGTACCTTCCTCATGGGAGAGGCGAACACCGGGGAGCTGTTTTTT. Its translation is CASTFLMGEANTGELFF.

This clonotype appeared many times. The chain has TRBV11-3 and TRBJ1-2; D possibly corresponds to TRBD1 (5 bases). CDR1 and CDR2 (germline): SGHNT, YENEEA. This CDR3 has 9 amino acids. V was shortened by 10 bases and J by 6 bases, with 6 bases between the two germline ends. In DNA, the CDR3 is TGTGCCACGGGGCATGGCTACACCTTC. Encoded protein: CATGHGYTF.

In its sample, this clonotype was seen many times. The chain links TRBV9 to TRBJ2-7; D tentatively fits TRBD1 or TRBD2 (5 bases each). CDR1 is SGDLS and CDR2 is YYNGEE in the germline V gene. Trimming pared 7 bases from V and 4 bases from J, leaving 15 bases between. The length of the CDR3 is 13 residues. The CDR3 protein is CASAPGTNYEQYF. The CDR3 DNA reads TGTGCCAGCGCCCCGGGGACGAATTACGAGCAGTACTTC.

This clonotype was found many times. The rearrangement joins TRBV5-1 to TRBJ2-1; 16 positions agree with TRBD2. V was clipped by 4 bases and J by 7 bases; unmatched bases: 5. Germline V CDR1 and CDR2: SGHRS, YFSETQ. There are 16 residues in the CDR3. The CDR3 here is CASSRGLAGGPNEQFF. The CDR3 DNA is TGCGCCAGCAGCAGGGGACTAGCGGGAGGGCCAAATGAGCAGTTCTTC.

In its sample, this clonotype was seen many times. The chain is built from TRBV5-1 and TRBJ2-5; D unclear. Looked up from germline, CDR1 is SGHRS and CDR2 is YFSETQ. V lost 2 bases and J lost 5, with 10 bases in between. This CDR3 contains 13 residues. CDR3 sequence reads: CASSFSSSETQYF. Written as DNA, the CDR3 is TGCGCCAGCAGCTTCAGTTCGTCGGAGACCCAGTACTTC.

This clonotype has a count of ten or more. J is TRBJ2-3 and V is TRBV10-3, with D hard to call. Trimming removed 0 bases at V and 1 base at J, with 14 bases between. Germline CDR1 and CDR2: ENHRY and SYGVKD. The CDR3 runs 17 residues. The CDR3 DNA sequence: TGTGCCATCAGTGAGTCGAGCTACGGGCTAGGCACAGATACGCAGTATTTT. Translation: CAISESSYGLGTDTQYF.

This clonotype occurred many times. The chain carries TRBV7-9 and TRBJ2-7; D is perhaps TRBD1 or TRBD2 (6 bases each). The CDR3 has 14 amino acids. Germline V gives CDR1 SEHNR, CDR2 FQNEAQ (reference sequence). V was pared by 1 base and J by 2 bases, with 9 bases between. Here the CDR3 reads CASSLDGGTYEQYF. The CDR3 DNA reads TGTGCCAGCAGCTTAGACGGGGGCACCTACGAGCAGTACTTC.

In this sample, this clonotype turned up a few times. The genes are TRBV1 and TRBJ2-2; TRBD2 is the table's D call and was not checked against the DNA. TRBV1 is a pseudogene. This CDR3 comprises 18 residues. This chain's CDR3 is CTSSQDLLAGVLTGELFF. The CDR3, as DNA: TGCACCAGCAGCCAAGATCTCCTAGCGGGGGTGCTCACCGGGGAGCTGTTTTTT.

The table lists this clonotype with many counts. V gene TRBV12-3 or TRBV12-4 combines with J gene TRBJ2-3; no clear D. V was trimmed by 5 bases and J by 4 bases, leaving 7 bases between them. This CDR3 has 12 residues. CDR3 sequence reads: CASSTHPDTQYF. CDR3 bases: TGTGCCAGCAGTACCCACCCAGATACGCAGTATTTT.

The chain uses TRBV11-2 and TRBJ2-7; perhaps TRBD2 as D (6 bases). There are 17 residues in the CDR3. Deletions cut 5 bases from V and 0 bases from J, with 20 bases between. Germline V gene sequence: CDR1 SGHAT, CDR2 FQNNGV. CDR3 amino acids: CASSPEGGYPSSYEQYF. The CDR3 DNA sequence: TGTGCCAGCAGCCCCGAAGGAGGGTATCCTAGCTCCTACGAGCAGTACTTC.

This clonotype was seen repeatedly, ten times or more. The gene calls are TRBV20-1 and TRBJ2-1; 8 nucleotides align to TRBD2. The CDR3 is 15 residues long. J was trimmed by 0 bases and V by 3 bases; bases with no gene match: 4. Germline V gene lookup returns CDR1 DFQATT and CDR2 SNEGSKA (reference sequence). CDR3 region: CSASSGIGSYNEQFF. CDR3 nucleotides: TGCAGTGCTAGTAGCGGGATCGGCTCCTACAATGAGCAGTTCTTC.

This clonotype was recorded at least ten times. V is TRBV5-5 and J is TRBJ2-1; D may be TRBD1 or TRBD2 (5 bases each). The CDR3 consists of 17 residues. V lost 4 bases and J lost 2, with 19 bases in between. Per the germline V gene, CDR1 is SGHKS and CDR2 is YYEKEE (reference sequence). The DNA of the CDR3 is TGTGCCAGCAGCCGCGGCGTCGTCCGGGGCGCCTACAATGAGCAGTTCTTC. Encoded protein: CASSRGVVRGAYNEQFF.

This clonotype came up many times. The rearrangement uses TRBV28 and TRBJ2-7; no clear D gene. Trimming took 3 bases from V and 6 from J, leaving 12 bases between them. This CDR3 contains 13 residues. The germline V gene encodes CDR1 MDHEN and CDR2 SYDVKM. The CDR3 region is CASSFNSVGEQYF. DNA for the CDR3: TGTGCCAGCAGTTTCAACAGTGTAGGCGAGCAGTACTTC. Using reference TRBV28 and TRBJ2-7 for the parts outside the CDR3, the full variable domain is DVKVTQSSRYLVKRTGEKVFLECVQDMDHENMFWYRQDPGLGLRLIYFSYDVKMKEKGDIPEGYSVSREKKERFSLILESASTNQTSMYLCASSFNSVGEQYFGPGTRLTVT.

By share, this clonotype ranks as medium-sized. The V and J genes are TRBV10-3 and TRBJ2-7; 7 positions agree with TRBD1. The germline V gene encodes CDR1 ENHRY and CDR2 SYGVKD. The V segment lost 1 base and the J segment 3 bases; nucleotides outside the gene matches: 3. The CDR3 has 14 residues. The DNA for the CDR3 is TGTGCCATCAGTGAGTGGTCAGGGGGCTACGAGCAGTACTTC. It codes for CAISEWSGGYEQYF.

This clonotype was observed many times. CDR3 sequence reads: CASSTGTADTQYF. CDR3 DNA: TGTGCCAGCTCGACCGGGACAGCCGATACGCAGTATTTT. The chain carries TRBV18 and TRBJ2-3; 7 bases are shared with TRBD1. V was pared by 6 bases and J by 6 bases, with 6 bases of the junction left unmatched. The CDR3 sequence is 13 residues long. Germline-derived CDR1 and CDR2 are KGHSH and LQKENI.

In this sample, this clonotype turned up many times. This chain uses TRBV5-6 with TRBJ2-3; D ambiguous. CDR3 size: 15 residues. Germline V gene data show CDR1 as SGHDT and CDR2 as YYEEEE. V shed 0 bases and J shed 0 bases, with 8 bases lying between them. Here the CDR3 reads CASSLDVRSTDTQYF. For the CDR3, the DNA is TGTGCCAGCAGCTTGGATGTCAGGAGCACAGATACGCAGTATTTT.

This clonotype was observed at least ten times. CDR3 DNA: TGCGCCAGCAGCCTCCCCGGGGGTCTTAACGAGCAGTACTTC. It is translated as CASSLPGGLNEQYF. The rearrangement uses TRBV4-1 and TRBJ2-7; perhaps TRBD2 as D (6 bases). Germline CDR1 and CDR2: MGHRA and YSYEKL. The CDR3 runs 14 residues. V was pared by 4 bases and J by 5 bases, with 15 bases between.

V gene TRBV6-5 combines with J gene TRBJ2-1; the D is unclear. The germline gives CDR1 MNHEY, CDR2 SVGAGI. V lost 2 bases to trimming and J lost 2 bases, with 7 bases between them. The CDR3 has 14 residues. The CDR3 bases are TGTGCCAGCAGTTACGGTCGGGCCTACAATGAGCAGTTCTTC. It codes for CASSYGRAYNEQFF.

This clonotype was recorded many times. J is TRBJ2-1 and V is TRBV4-1, with 8 bases aligning to TRBD2. Germline-derived CDR1 and CDR2 are MGHRA and YSYEKL. The junction had 7 bases not matched to a gene; V was cut back by 5 bases and J by 4 bases. The CDR3 is made up of 15 amino acids. The CDR3 sequence is CASSETSGGYNEQFF. CDR3 nucleotides: TGCGCCAGCAGCGAAACTAGCGGAGGTTACAATGAGCAGTTCTTC.

At least ten counts were recorded for this clonotype. The V gene is TRBV5-1, the J gene TRBJ2-3; 7 nucleotides line up with TRBD1. This CDR3 region has 15 residues. Germline CDR1 and CDR2: SGHRS and YFSETQ. Trimming at V came to 0 bases and at J to 0 bases, leaving 1 base not matched to a gene. DNA for the CDR3: TGCGCCAGCAGCTTGGCACAGGGGAGCACAGATACGCAGTATTTT. Translating it yields CASSLAQGSTDTQYF.

This clonotype was counted many times. This chain connects TRBV5-1 to TRBJ1-1; 7 nucleotides line up with TRBD1. CDR3 length: 14 amino acids. Germline V gene data show CDR1 as SGHRS and CDR2 as YFSETQ. After removal of 3 bases from V and 4 bases from J, the junction contained 6 bases not matched to a gene. The DNA of the CDR3 is TGCGCCAGCAGCTCCAGGGGGGGACCCACTGAAGCTTTCTTT. Amino acid sequence: CASSSRGGPTEAFF.

CDR3: CSARWTSGRGHEQFF. CDR3 nucleotides: TGCAGTGCTAGATGGACTAGCGGGAGGGGCCATGAGCAGTTCTTC. This chain joins TRBV20-1 and TRBJ2-1, with TRBD2 identical over 15 bases. This CDR3 comprises 15 residues. V trimming: 2 bases; J trimming: 8 bases; junction bases outside the gene matches: 4. Per the germline V gene, CDR1 is DFQATT and CDR2 is SNEGSKA (reference sequence).

This clonotype was found many times. The chain carries TRBV2 and TRBJ2-7, with 10 bases that match TRBD1. Germline trimming cut 3 bases from V and 5 bases from J; bases unmatched to any gene: 10. The CDR3 covers 16 residues. The germline V gene has CDR1 SNHLY and CDR2 FYNNEI. This CDR3 is CASSESGGQGQHEQYF. CDR3 in DNA: TGTGCCAGCAGTGAGAGTGGGGGACAGGGGCAGCACGAGCAGTACTTC.

This clonotype was seen at least ten times. This chain links TRBV2 with TRBJ1-6; 7 nucleotides align to TRBD1. The CDR3 contains 15 residues. Germline V gives CDR1 SNHLY, CDR2 FYNNEI. J was trimmed by 7 bases and V by 1 base; bases with no gene match: 4. The CDR3 loop reads CASSEGRQGNSPLHF. The DNA for the CDR3 is TGTGCCAGCAGTGAAGGACGACAGGGAAATTCACCCCTCCACTTT.

At least ten counts were recorded for this clonotype. This chain links TRBV7-9 with TRBJ2-1; tentative D call: TRBD1 (6 bases). CDR1 and CDR2 (germline): SEHNR, FQNEAQ (reference sequence). V lost 0 bases, J lost 1 base, and 16 bases lay in between. The CDR3 is 18 residues long. The CDR3 protein is CASSLAGGVGQSYNEQFF. The CDR3 DNA is TGTGCCAGCAGCTTAGCTGGGGGTGTCGGACAGTCCTACAATGAGCAGTTCTTC.

The chain joins TRBV5-6 to TRBJ2-7; 12 bases map to TRBD2. V lost 6 bases and J lost 0; bases outside the gene matches: 4. The germline gives CDR1 SGHDT, CDR2 YYEEEE. The CDR3 sequence is 15 residues long. Here the CDR3 DNA reads TGTGCCAGCAACCTAGCGGGAGGGCCCTCCTACGAGCAGTACTTC. It codes for CASNLAGGPSYEQYF. Variable domain in full (rest from reference TRBV5-6 and TRBJ2-7): DAGVTQSPTHLIKTRGQQVTLRCSPKSGHDTVSWYQQALGQGPQFIFQYYEEEERQRGNFPDRFSGHQFPNYSSELNVNALLLGDSALYLCASNLAGGPSYEQYFGPGTRLTVT.

This clonotype has a count of ten or more. This rearrangement joins TRBV25-1 to TRBJ2-7; D is possibly TRBD2 (5 bases). Trimming removed 1 base at V and 5 bases at J, with 9 bases between. CDR1 is MGHDK, CDR2 SYGVNS, per germline. This CDR3 comprises 13 residues. The CDR3 region is CASSEFEGDEQYF. For the CDR3, the DNA is TGTGCCAGCAGTGAATTCGAGGGAGACGAGCAGTACTTC.

This clonotype came up a few times. The V and J genes are TRBV28 and TRBJ2-3; D call uncertain. Trimming removed 5 bases from V and 2 bases from J, with 11 bases in between. This CDR3 is 14 amino acids long. In germline, CDR1 is MDHEN, CDR2 SYDVKM. This CDR3 is CASSPLQLTDTQYF. CDR3 nucleotide sequence: TGTGCCAGCAGTCCCTTACAACTCACAGATACGCAGTATTTT.

This clonotype has at least ten counts. The chain is built from TRBV6-1 and TRBJ1-1; D is uncertain. The germline V and J ends were trimmed by 7 bases and 0 bases, with 3 bases remaining between them. This CDR3 contains 11 residues. The V gene's germline CDR1 is MNHNS and CDR2 SASEGT. CDR3 bases: TGTGCCAGCAATTTGAACACTGAAGCTTTCTTT. Translated, it gives CASNLNTEAFF.

By share, this clonotype ranks as medium-sized (0.01 to 0.1%). This chain links TRBV11-2 with TRBJ2-7; D assignment may be TRBD1 or TRBD2 (6 bases each). The CDR3 spans 17 residues. The germline V gene encodes CDR1 SGHAT and CDR2 FQNNGV. V was clipped by 5 bases and J by 1 base, with 21 bases between them. The CDR3: CASSLGPMRGVSYEQYF. The DNA for the CDR3 is TGTGCCAGCAGCCTCGGTCCCATGAGGGGGGTTTCCTACGAGCAGTACTTC.

In this sample, this clonotype turned up many times. The chain uses TRBV5-1 and TRBJ2-3, with D unresolved. V shed 5 bases and J shed 2 bases, with 12 bases lying between them. This CDR3 has 14 amino acids. Germline CDR1 and CDR2: SGHRS and YFSETQ. The CDR3 protein is CASRPWAATDTQYF. The CDR3 bases are TGCGCCAGCAGACCCTGGGCAGCCACAGATACGCAGTATTTT.

This clonotype was counted at least ten times. V is TRBV7-8 and J is TRBJ1-1; D unresolved. Germline V gives CDR1 SGHVS, CDR2 FQNEAQ. CDR3 length equals 15 residues. V was shortened by 4 bases and J by 2 bases, with 14 bases between the two germline ends. CDR3 in amino acids: CASSYPPGFNTEAFF. CDR3 nucleotides: TGTGCCAGCAGCTACCCCCCCGGGTTTAACACTGAAGCTTTCTTT.